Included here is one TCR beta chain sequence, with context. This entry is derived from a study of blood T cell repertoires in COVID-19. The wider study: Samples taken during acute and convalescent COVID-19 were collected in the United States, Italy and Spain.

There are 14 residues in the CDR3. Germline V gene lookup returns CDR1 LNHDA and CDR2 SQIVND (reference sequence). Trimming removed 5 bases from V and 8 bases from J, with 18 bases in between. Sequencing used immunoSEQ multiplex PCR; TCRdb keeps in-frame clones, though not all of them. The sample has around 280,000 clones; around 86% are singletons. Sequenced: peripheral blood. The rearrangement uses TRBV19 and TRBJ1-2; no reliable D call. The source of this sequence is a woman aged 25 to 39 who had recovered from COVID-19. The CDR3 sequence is CASSVAWGTRGYTF. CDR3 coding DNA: TGTGCCAGTAGTGTAGCCTGGGGTACTAGAGGCTACACCTTC.